This TCR beta chain originates from a study of early T cells in non-severe SARS-CoV-2 infection. Each single cDNA molecule received a unique molecular identifier. TCRdb called the 5' RACE reads again in MiXCR, with one record for every CDR3 protein. The sample shows about 42,000 distinct CDR3 sequences, roughly 7.1% of them seen only once. Germline CDR1 reads MNHEY; CDR2 reads SMNVEV (reference sequence). V dropped 6 bases and J dropped 1; count of bases not matched to a gene: 1. This CDR3 region has 13 residues. This clonotype appeared many times. The gene calls are TRBV27 and TRBJ1-1; TRBD1 agrees at 8 bases. The specimen sequenced was whole blood. The clonotype comes from an adult who was a healthcare worker with PCR-confirmed SARS-CoV-2 infection or an uninfected control (not recorded which). The CDR3 here is CASRGTGNTEAFF. Here the CDR3 DNA reads TGTGCCAGCAGGGGGACAGGGAACACTGAAGCTTTCTTT.